Listed below are T cell receptor beta chains from one sample, sequenced in a study of T cell responses to AZD1222 COVID-19 vaccine. Some clones are missing from TCRdb's copy, which holds only in-frame ones; the method was immunoSEQ multiplex PCR. The data show 110,000 to 150,000 clones, with 80% to 90% seen just once and over 7% held by the top ten. The sample consisted of peripheral blood, taken on day 0 of AZD1222 vaccination. The receptors shown here come from an adult in good health. CDR3s include the opening cysteine and the closing phenylalanine or tryptophan. The D gene is left open where the match is weak. Size is stated for part of the rows, as once, few or many counts, or as a class when the clone is expanded.

D | J | V | size | CDR3 | DNA
TRBD2 | TRBJ2-3 | TRBV27 | . | CASSLYSSGGTDTQYF | TGTGCCAGCAGTTTATATTCTAGCGGGGGCACAGATACGCAGTATTTT
. | TRBJ2-1 | TRBV6-1 | . | CASSEGPTYNEQFF | TGTGCCAGCAGTGAAGGCCCAACCTACAATGAGCAGTTCTTC
. | TRBJ2-7 | TRBV28 | . | CASSFEYPGPGYEQYF | TGTGCCAGCAGCTTTGAATACCCCGGGCCCGGCTACGAGCAGTACTTC
. | TRBJ1-2 | TRBV20-1 | . | CSGRGVDGYTF | TGCAGTGGCAGAGGAGTCGATGGCTACACCTTC
. | TRBJ2-6 | TRBV7-9 | few | CASSFPDTGANVLTF | TGTGCCAGCAGCTTCCCTGACACTGGGGCCAACGTCCTGACTTTC
. | TRBJ1-1 | TRBV27 | few | CASSRGAEAFF | TGTGCCAGCAGCCGGGGAGCTGAAGCTTTCTTT
. | TRBJ1-6 | TRBV27 | . | CASSLIGSPLHF | TGTGCCAGCAGTTTAATCGGTTCACCCCTCCACTTT
TRBD1 | TRBJ1-5 | TRBV7-8 | . | CASSLLQGVLSNQPQHF | TGTGCCAGCAGCTTGCTACAGGGGGTTTTAAGCAATCAGCCCCAGCATTTT
. | TRBJ1-2 | TRBV7-2 | once | CASSMGRNYGYTF | TGTGCCAGCAGCATGGGCAGGAACTATGGCTACACCTTC
TRBD2 | TRBJ2-3 | TRBV6-4 | . | CASSEGLAGDTQYF | TGTGCCAGCAGTGAGGGACTAGCGGGAGATACGCAGTATTTT
. | TRBJ2-5 | TRBV12-3/TRBV12-4 | . | CASSQRGPETQYF | TGTGCCAGCAGCCAAAGGGGACCAGAGACCCAGTACTTC
. | TRBJ1-5 | TRBV3-1/TRBV3-2 | . | CASSQGGFNQPQHF | TGTGCCAGCAGCCAAGGGGGTTTCAATCAGCCCCAGCATTTT
. | TRBJ2-2 | TRBV5-1 | once | CASSLSAGLAALTGELFF | TGCGCCAGCAGCTTGTCGGCTGGACTTGCCGCGCTCACCGGGGAGCTGTTTTTT
. | TRBJ2-5 | TRBV13 | . | CASSLGVQETQYF | TGTGCCAGCAGCTTAGGGGTCCAAGAGACCCAGTACTTC
. | TRBJ1-2 | TRBV19 | . | CASTRAGPNYGYTF | TGTGCCAGTACGAGGGCAGGTCCTAACTATGGCTACACCTTC
. | TRBJ1-2 | TRBV29-1 | . | CSVEDVGREAYGYTF | TGCAGCGTTGAAGATGTTGGCAGGGAGGCCTATGGCTACACCTTC
. | TRBJ1-1 | TRBV11-3 | . | CASSFWMNTEAFF | TGTGCCAGCAGCTTCTGGATGAACACTGAAGCTTTCTTT
. | TRBJ2-2 | TRBV11-2 | . | CASSAAGELFF | TGTGCCAGCAGCGCCGCCGGGGAGCTGTTTTTT
TRBD1 | TRBJ1-5 | TRBV7-2 | . | CASSVQTRDRGQPQHF | TGTGCCAGCAGCGTTCAGACCCGGGACAGGGGGCAGCCCCAGCATTTT
. | TRBJ2-5 | TRBV6-6 | . | CASSFGATQETQYF | TGTGCCAGCAGTTTCGGAGCGACACAAGAGACCCAGTACTTC
. | TRBJ1-1 | TRBV28 | . | CASSNGGFWNTEAFF | TGTGCCAGCAGCAATGGAGGGTTTTGGAACACTGAAGCTTTCTTT
. | TRBJ1-4 | TRBV7-9 | . | CASSFAGPNEKLFF | TGTGCCAGCAGCTTTGCTGGGCCTAACGAAAAACTGTTTTTT
. | TRBJ1-2 | TRBV28 | few | CASSFRNRVNYGYTF | TGTGCCAGCAGTTTTAGGAACAGGGTTAACTATGGCTACACCTTC
. | TRBJ1-5 | TRBV4-2 | . | CASSPYRVGQPQHF | TGTGCCAGCAGCCCTTACAGGGTAGGCCAGCCCCAGCATTTT
. | TRBJ1-1 | TRBV5-1 | . | CASSLGTQNTEAFF | TGCGCCAGCAGCTTGGGGACACAGAACACTGAAGCTTTCTTT
. | TRBJ2-5 | TRBV5-1 | . | CASSPGEYQETQYF | TGCGCCAGCAGTCCGGGAGAGTACCAAGAGACCCAGTACTTC
. | TRBJ2-4 | TRBV6-5 | . | CASSSLVKNIQYF | TGTGCCAGCAGCTCTCTGGTGAAAAACATTCAGTACTTC
. | TRBJ1-4 | TRBV5-1 | . | CASSPTGSGLGEKLFF | TGCGCCAGCAGCCCCACAGGAAGCGGGTTGGGTGAAAAACTGTTTTTT
. | TRBJ2-1 | TRBV6-4 | . | CASSDSLRPGYNEQFF | TGTGCCAGCAGTGACTCACTTCGTCCTGGATACAATGAGCAGTTCTTC
TRBD1 | TRBJ2-1 | TRBV5-1 | . | CASSLQGQGAYNEQFF | TGCGCCAGCAGCTTGCAGGGACAGGGGGCCTACAATGAGCAGTTCTTC
. | TRBJ1-1 | TRBV18 | few | CASSLHSGGWTEAFF | TGTGCCAGCTCACTCCACTCCGGGGGGTGGACTGAAGCTTTCTTT
. | TRBJ2-7 | TRBV28 | . | CASKSPDKAYEQYF | TGTGCCAGTAAATCCCCGGACAAGGCCTACGAGCAGTACTTC
TRBD2 | TRBJ2-7 | TRBV9 | . | CASSAGGGPYEQYF | TGTGCCAGCAGCGCCGGGGGGGGACCCTACGAGCAGTACTTC
. | TRBJ1-1 | TRBV7-8 | . | CASSPRVPVGEAFF | TGTGCCAGCTCTCCCCGGGTGCCGGTTGGTGAAGCTTTCTTT
. | TRBJ1-2 | TRBV27 | once | CATRQAVGGYTF | TGTGCCACCCGACAGGCCGTAGGTGGCTACACCTTC
. | TRBJ2-2 | TRBV7-2 | . | CASSPGTPRGTGELFF | TGTGCCAGCAGCCCCGGGACTCCTCGGGGCACCGGGGAGCTGTTTTTT
. | TRBJ2-7 | TRBV18 | . | CASSPGYEQYF | TGTGCCAGCTCACCCGGCTACGAGCAGTACTTC
TRBD1 | TRBJ1-1 | TRBV5-6 | . | CASSLEGASTEAFF | TGTGCCAGCAGCTTGGAGGGGGCTAGCACTGAAGCTTTCTTT
. | TRBJ2-7 | TRBV6-5 | . | CASRDPRGGYEQYF | TGTGCCAGCAGAGACCCCAGGGGTGGCTACGAGCAGTACTTC
TRBD2 | TRBJ2-7 | TRBV3-1/TRBV3-2 | . | CASSPGLAGTYEQYF | TGTGCCAGCAGTCCCGGACTAGCGGGAACCTACGAGCAGTACTTC
TRBD1 | TRBJ1-2 | TRBV19 | . | CASSRGQGANGYTF | TGTGCCAGTAGTAGAGGACAGGGGGCGAATGGCTACACCTTC
. | TRBJ2-5 | TRBV12-3/TRBV12-4 | . | CASSLLGGETQYF | TGTGCCAGCAGTCTCTTAGGAGGGGAGACCCAGTACTTC
TRBD2 | TRBJ2-7 | TRBV15 | . | CATSGLLAGVRYEQYF | TGTGCCACCAGCGGACTTTTAGCGGGAGTAAGGTACGAGCAGTACTTC
. | TRBJ1-2 | TRBV12-3/TRBV12-4 | . | CASTLGGYGYTF | TGTGCCAGCACCCTGGGGGGTTACGGCTACACCTTC
. | TRBJ1-5 | TRBV19 | . | CASSTQISAGQPQHF | TGTGCCAGTAGTACCCAAATATCCGCTGGACAGCCCCAGCATTTT
TRBD2 | TRBJ2-5 | TRBV9 | once | CASSVAPTSGAGETQYF | TGTGCCAGCAGCGTAGCTCCGACTAGCGGGGCGGGGGAGACCCAGTACTTC
. | TRBJ2-1 | TRBV3-1/TRBV3-2 | . | CASSPRGDSYNEQFF | TGTGCCAGCAGCCCGAGGGGGGACTCCTACAATGAGCAGTTCTTC
. | TRBJ1-1 | TRBV6-5 | . | CASSYSRAENTEAFF | TGTGCCAGCAGTTACAGCAGGGCCGAGAACACTGAAGCTTTCTTT
TRBD2 | TRBJ2-7 | TRBV6-5 | . | CASSLGLYEQYF | TGTGCCAGCAGTTTGGGACTATACGAGCAGTACTTC
. | TRBJ2-5 | TRBV3-1/TRBV3-2 | once | CASSQGLAGRKETQYF | TGTGCCAGCAGCCAAGGTCTGGCGGGCCGAAAAGAGACCCAGTACTTC
. | TRBJ2-5 | TRBV7-9 | . | CASSSIKDQETQYF | TGTGCCAGCAGCTCCATAAAAGACCAAGAGACCCAGTACTTC
TRBD1 | TRBJ1-1 | TRBV5-8 | . | CASSQTGGGGRNTEAFF | TGTGCCAGCAGCCAGACAGGGGGAGGAGGACGGAACACTGAAGCTTTCTTT
. | TRBJ1-5 | TRBV2 | . | CASSAGNPNQPQHF | TGTGCCAGCAGTGCGGGAAATCCCAATCAGCCCCAGCATTTT
. | TRBJ1-5 | TRBV28 | . | CASSRRGLDSNQPQHF | TGTGCCAGCAGCCGCCGGGGTCTGGATAGCAATCAGCCCCAGCATTTT
. | TRBJ1-5 | TRBV19 | . | CASKTQGSSHQPQHF | TGTGCCAGTAAGACTCAGGGATCTAGCCATCAGCCCCAGCATTTT
TRBD1 | TRBJ2-1 | TRBV19 | . | CASSIGTGWYEQFF | TGTGCCAGTAGTATAGGGACAGGGTGGTATGAGCAGTTCTTC
. | TRBJ2-1 | TRBV1 | few | CTSSLILAEKYNEQFF | TGCACCAGCAGCCTCATACTAGCGGAGAAATACAATGAGCAGTTCTTC
TRBD1 | TRBJ1-5 | TRBV25-1 | few | CASSAGQGPYQPQHF | TGTGCCAGCAGCGCTGGACAGGGGCCCTATCAGCCCCAGCATTTT
. | TRBJ2-7 | TRBV11-2 | . | CASSLGAGGYEQYF | TGTGCCAGCAGCTTAGGGGCAGGTGGCTACGAGCAGTACTTC
TRBD1 | TRBJ1-6 | TRBV12-5 | . | CASGSGTGNNSPLHF | TGTGCTAGTGGTTCCGGGACAGGGAATAATTCACCCCTCCACTTT